The clone carrying this TCR beta chain has only a few counts. The data originate from a study of blood T cell repertoires in COVID-19. Across the study: Sites in the United States, Italy and Spain provided acute and convalescent COVID-19 samples.

As processed by the authors: It was from reference gene primer amplification that nucleated cell counts were estimated. Clones were sequenced by immunoSEQ multiplex PCR, and TCRdb holds only the in-frame ones, with some missing. V and J calls and clone size are as listed in that table; D and trimming were resolved from the DNA. The data contain about 88,000 clones, over 65% of them singletons. The clonotype originates from a woman between 70 and 85 years old with acute or convalescent COVID-19. The sequenced sample was peripheral blood.

The CDR3 DNA is TGTGCCAGCAGTACACAGGGGGCCACTGAAGCTTTCTTT. It encodes CASSTQGATEAFF. The chain couples TRBV9 to TRBJ1-1; 9 bases fit TRBD1. Germline CDR1 reads SGDLS; CDR2 reads YYNGEE. The junction had 3 bases not matched to a gene; V was cut back by 5 bases and J by 4 bases. CDR3 length equals 13 residues.